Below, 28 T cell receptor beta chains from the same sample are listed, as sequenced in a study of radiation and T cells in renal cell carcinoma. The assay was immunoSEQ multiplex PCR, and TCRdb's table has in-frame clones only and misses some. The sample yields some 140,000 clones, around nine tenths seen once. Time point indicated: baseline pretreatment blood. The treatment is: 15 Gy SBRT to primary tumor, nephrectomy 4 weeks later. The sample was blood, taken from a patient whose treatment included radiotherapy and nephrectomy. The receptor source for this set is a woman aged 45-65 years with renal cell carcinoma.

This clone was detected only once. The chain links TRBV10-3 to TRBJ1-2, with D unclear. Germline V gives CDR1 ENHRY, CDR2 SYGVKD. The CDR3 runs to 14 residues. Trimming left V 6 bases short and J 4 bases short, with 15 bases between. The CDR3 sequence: CAIRSAVETYGYTF. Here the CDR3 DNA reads TGTGCCATCAGGTCGGCAGTCGAAACCTATGGCTACACCTTC.

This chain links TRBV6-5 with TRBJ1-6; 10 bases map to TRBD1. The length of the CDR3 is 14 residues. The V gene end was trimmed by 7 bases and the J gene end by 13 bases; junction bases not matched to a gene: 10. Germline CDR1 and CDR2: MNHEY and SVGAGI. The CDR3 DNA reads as TGTGCCAGCATCCGGACAGGGGGATGCCCTCCCCTCCACTTT. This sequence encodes CASIRTGGCPPLHF.

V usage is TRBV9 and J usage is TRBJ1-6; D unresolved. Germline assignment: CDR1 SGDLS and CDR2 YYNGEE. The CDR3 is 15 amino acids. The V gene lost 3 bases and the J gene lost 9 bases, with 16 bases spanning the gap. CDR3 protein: CASSELEVPGSPLHF. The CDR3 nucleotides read TGTGCCAGCAGCGAGTTGGAGGTACCGGGTTCACCCCTCCACTTT.

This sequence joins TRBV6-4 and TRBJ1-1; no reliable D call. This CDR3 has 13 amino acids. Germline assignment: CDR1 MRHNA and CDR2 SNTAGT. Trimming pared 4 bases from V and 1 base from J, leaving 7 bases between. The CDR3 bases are TGTGCCAGCAGTGTGGCTACGAACACTGAAGCTTTCTTT. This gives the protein CASSVATNTEAFF.

CDR3 sequence (DNA): TGTGCCAGCAGTCGCGACCAGAAAAACTATGGCTACACCTTC. It specifies CASSRDQKNYGYTF. The chain carries TRBV6-5 and TRBJ1-2; D not certain. Looked up from germline, CDR1 is MNHEY and CDR2 is SVGAGI. The CDR3 has 14 residues. V was shortened by 5 bases and J by 2 bases, with 12 bases between the two germline ends.

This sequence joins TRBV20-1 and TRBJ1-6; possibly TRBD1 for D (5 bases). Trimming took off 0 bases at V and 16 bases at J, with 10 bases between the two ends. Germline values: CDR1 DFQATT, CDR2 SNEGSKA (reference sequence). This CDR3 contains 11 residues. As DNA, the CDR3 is TGCAGTGCTAGAGATTCGGGACCACTCCACTTT. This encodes CSARDSGPLHF.

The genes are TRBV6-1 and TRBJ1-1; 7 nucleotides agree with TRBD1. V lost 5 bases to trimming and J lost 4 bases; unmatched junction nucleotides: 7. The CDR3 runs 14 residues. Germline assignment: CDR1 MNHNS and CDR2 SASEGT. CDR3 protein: CASSHTGVGTEAFF. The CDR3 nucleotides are TGTGCCAGCAGTCACACAGGGGTCGGCACTGAAGCTTTCTTT.

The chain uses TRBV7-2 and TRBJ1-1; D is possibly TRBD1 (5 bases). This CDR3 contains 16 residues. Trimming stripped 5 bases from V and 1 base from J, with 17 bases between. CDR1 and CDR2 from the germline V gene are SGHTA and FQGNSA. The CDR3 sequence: CASSPLERGANTEAFF. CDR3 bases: TGTGCCAGCAGCCCCCTAGAGCGAGGGGCGAACACTGAAGCTTTCTTT.

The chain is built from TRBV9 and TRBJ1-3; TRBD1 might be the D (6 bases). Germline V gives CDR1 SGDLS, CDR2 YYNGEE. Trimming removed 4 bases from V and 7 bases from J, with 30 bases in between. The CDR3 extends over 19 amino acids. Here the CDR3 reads CASSPRTPKGGQGRNTIYF. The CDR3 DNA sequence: TGTGCCAGCAGCCCGCGCACACCCAAGGGGGGGCAGGGACGCAACACCATATATTTT.

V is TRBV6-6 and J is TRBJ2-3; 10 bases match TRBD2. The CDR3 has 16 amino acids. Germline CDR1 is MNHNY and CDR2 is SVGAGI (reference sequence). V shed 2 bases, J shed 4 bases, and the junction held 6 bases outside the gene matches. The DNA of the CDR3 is TGTGCCAGCAGTTACGGGGCTAGCGGGGGCCCAGATACGCAGTATTTT. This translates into CASSYGASGGPDTQYF.

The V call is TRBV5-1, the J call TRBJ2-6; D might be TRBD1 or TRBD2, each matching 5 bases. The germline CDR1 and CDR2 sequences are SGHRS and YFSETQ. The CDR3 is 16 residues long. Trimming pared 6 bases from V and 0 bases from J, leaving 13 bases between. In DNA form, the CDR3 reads TGCGCCAGCAAAGAGGGACCGAGCTCTGGGGCCAACGTCCTGACTTTC. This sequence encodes CASKEGPSSGANVLTF.

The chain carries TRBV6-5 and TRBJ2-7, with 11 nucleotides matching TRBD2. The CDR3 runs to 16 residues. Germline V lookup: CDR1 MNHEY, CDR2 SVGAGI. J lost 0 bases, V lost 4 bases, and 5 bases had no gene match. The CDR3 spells CASSLSSGGFSYEQYF. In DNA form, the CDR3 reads TGTGCCAGCAGTTTATCTAGCGGGGGGTTCTCCTACGAGCAGTACTTC.

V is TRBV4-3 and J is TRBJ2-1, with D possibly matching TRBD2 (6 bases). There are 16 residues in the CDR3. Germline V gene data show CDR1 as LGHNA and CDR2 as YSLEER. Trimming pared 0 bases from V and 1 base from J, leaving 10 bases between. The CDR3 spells CASSQEGLPSYNEQFF. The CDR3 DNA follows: TGCGCCAGCAGCCAAGAGGGACTGCCGTCCTACAATGAGCAGTTCTTC.

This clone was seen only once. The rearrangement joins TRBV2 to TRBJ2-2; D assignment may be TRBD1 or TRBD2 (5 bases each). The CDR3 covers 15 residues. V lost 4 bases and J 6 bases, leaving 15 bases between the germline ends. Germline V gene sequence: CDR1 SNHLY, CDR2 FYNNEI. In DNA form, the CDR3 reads TGTGCCAGCAGTGCCTTAACTTTGGGGGCCGGGGAGCTGTTTTTT. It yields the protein CASSALTLGAGELFF.

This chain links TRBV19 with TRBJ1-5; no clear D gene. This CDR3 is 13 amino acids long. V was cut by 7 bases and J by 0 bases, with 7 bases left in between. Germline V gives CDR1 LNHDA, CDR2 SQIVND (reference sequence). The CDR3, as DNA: TGTGCCAGTAACGGGTTTAGCAATCAGCCCCAGCATTTT. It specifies CASNGFSNQPQHF.

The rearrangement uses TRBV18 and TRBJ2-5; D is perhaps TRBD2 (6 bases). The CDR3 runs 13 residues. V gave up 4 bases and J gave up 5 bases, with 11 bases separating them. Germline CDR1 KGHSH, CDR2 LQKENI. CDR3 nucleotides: TGTGCCAGCTCACTGGGACTGGGGGAGACCCAGTACTTC. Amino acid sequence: CASSLGLGETQYF.

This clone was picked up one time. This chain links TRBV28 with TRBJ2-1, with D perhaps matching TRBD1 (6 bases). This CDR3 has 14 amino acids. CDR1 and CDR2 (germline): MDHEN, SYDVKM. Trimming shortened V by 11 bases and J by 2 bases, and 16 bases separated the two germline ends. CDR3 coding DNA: TGTGCCGGTCGTGGGGCAGGGGCCTACAATGAGCAGTTCTTC. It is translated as CAGRGAGAYNEQFF.

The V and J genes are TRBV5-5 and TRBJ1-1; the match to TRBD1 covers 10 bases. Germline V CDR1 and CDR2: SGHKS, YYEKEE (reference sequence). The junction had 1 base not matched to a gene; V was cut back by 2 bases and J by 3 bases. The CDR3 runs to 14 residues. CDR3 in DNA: TGTGCCAGCAGCTTCGGGACAGGGGACACTGAAGCTTTCTTT. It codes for CASSFGTGDTEAFF.

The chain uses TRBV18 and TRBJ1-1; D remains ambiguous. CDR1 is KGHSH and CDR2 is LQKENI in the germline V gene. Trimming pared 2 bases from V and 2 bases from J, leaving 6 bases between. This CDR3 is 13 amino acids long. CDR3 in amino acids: CASSPYRNTEAFF. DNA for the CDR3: TGTGCCAGCTCACCATACAGAAACACTGAAGCTTTCTTT.

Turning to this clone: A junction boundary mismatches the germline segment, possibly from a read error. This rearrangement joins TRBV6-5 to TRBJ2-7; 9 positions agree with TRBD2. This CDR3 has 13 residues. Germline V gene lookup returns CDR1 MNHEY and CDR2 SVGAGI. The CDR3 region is CASSYRSAGGSVF. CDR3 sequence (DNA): TGTGCCAGCAGTTACCGGTCAGCGGGGGGTTCGGTCTTC.

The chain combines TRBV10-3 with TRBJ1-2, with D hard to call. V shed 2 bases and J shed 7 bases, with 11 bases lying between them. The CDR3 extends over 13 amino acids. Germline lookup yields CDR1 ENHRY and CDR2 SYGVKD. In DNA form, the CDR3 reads TGTGCCATCAGTGAGATGTCGCAGCTTGGCTACACCTTC. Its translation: CAISEMSQLGYTF.

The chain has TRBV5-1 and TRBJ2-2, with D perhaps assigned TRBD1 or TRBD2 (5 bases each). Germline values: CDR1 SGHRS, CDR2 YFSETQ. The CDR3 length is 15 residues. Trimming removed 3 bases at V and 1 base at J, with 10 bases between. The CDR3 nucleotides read TGCGCCAGCAGCTACGGGACGGTGAACACCGGGGAGCTGTTTTTT. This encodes CASSYGTVNTGELFF.

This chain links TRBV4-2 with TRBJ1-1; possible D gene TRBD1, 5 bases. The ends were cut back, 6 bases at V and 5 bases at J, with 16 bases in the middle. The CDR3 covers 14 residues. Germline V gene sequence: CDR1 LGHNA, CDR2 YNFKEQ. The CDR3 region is CASRLQGRETEAFF. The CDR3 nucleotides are TGTGCCAGCAGGCTCCAGGGCCGGGAGACTGAAGCTTTCTTT.

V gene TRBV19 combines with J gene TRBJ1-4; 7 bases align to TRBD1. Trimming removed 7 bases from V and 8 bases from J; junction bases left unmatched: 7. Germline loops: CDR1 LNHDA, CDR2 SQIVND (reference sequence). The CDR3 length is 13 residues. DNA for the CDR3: TGTGCCAGTATGCGGACAGGAGTAGAAAAACTGTTTTTT. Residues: CASMRTGVEKLFF.

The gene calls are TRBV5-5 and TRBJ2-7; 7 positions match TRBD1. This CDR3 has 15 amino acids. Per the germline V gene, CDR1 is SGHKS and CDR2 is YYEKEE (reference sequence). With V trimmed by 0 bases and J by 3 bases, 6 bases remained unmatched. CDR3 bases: TGTGCCAGCAGCTTGGAAGGGACAGAATTCTACGAGCAGTACTTC. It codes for CASSLEGTEFYEQYF.

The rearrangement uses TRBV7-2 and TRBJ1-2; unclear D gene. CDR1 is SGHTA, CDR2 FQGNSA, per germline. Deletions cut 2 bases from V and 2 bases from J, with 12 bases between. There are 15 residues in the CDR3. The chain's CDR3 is CASSLRMDSNYGYTF. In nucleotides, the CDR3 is TGTGCCAGCAGCTTAAGGATGGATTCCAACTATGGCTACACCTTC.

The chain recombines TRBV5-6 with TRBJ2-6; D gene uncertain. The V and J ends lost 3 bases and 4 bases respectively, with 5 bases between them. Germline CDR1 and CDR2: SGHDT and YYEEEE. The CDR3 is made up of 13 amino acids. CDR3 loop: CASSSPGANVLTF. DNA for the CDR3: TGTGCCAGCAGCTCCCCCGGGGCCAACGTCCTGACTTTC.

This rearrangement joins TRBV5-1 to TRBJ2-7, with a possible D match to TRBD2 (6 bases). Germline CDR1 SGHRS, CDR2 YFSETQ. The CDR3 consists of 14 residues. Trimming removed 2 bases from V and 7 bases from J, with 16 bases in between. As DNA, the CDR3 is TGCGCCAGCAGCTTAGGGACTTCGAGGGGAGAGCAGTACTTC. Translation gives CASSLGTSRGEQYF.